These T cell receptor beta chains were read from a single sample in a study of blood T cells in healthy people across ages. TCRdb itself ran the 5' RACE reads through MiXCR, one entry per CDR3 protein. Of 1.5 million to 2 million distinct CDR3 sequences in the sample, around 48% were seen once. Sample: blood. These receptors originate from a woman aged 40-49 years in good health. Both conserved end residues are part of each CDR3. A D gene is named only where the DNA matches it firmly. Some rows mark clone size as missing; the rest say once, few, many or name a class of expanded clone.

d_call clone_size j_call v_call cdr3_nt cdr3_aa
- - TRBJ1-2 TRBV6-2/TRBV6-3 TGTGCCAGCAGTTTTACTTGGGGGCAGTCCTACACCTTC CASSFTWGQSYTF
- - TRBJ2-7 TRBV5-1 TGCGCCAGCACCGCAGATCGGGGAATACGCGAGCAGTACTTC CASTADRGIREQYF
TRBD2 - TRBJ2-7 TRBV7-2 TGTGCCAGCAGCTTAGAGGGACTAGTCTCCTACGAGCAGTACTTC CASSLEGLVSYEQYF
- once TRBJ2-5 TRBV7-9 TGTGCCAGCAGCTTAGGCAGGGCAAGCTTACAAGAGACCCAGTACTTC CASSLGRASLQETQYF
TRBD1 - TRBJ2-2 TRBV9 TGTGCCAGCAGCGATGGACAGGGGAATACCGGGGAGCTGTTTTTT CASSDGQGNTGELFF
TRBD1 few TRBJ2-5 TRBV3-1 TGTGCCAGCAGCCTGGGGACAGGGACATGGGAGACCCAGTACTTC CASSLGTGTWETQYF
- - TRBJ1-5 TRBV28 TGTGCCAGCAGTTTATCGGCCGCCGGGAATCAGCCCCAGCATTTT CASSLSAAGNQPQHF
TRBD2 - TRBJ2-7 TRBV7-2 TGTGCCAGCAGCTTAATGGCAGCGGGATCCTACAATGAGCAGTACTTC CASSLMAAGSYNEQYF
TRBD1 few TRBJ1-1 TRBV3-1 TGTGCCAGCAGCCAGAACAGGGGGTTCGCTGAAGCTTTCTTT CASSQNRGFAEAFF
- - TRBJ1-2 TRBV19 TGTGCCAGTAGAATTCCAGGGGCTGATGGCTACACCTTC CASRIPGADGYTF
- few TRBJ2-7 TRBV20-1 TGCAGTGCTAGAGATCGGGGAGTAGGCTTTCCACAGTACTTC CSARDRGVGFPQYF
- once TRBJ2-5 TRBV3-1 TGTGCCAGCAAACCAGGGGAGACCCAGTACTTC CASKPGETQYF
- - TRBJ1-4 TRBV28 TGTGCCAGCAGTCCCCCCGACCAGGGCAGCGAAAAACTGTTTTTT CASSPPDQGSEKLFF
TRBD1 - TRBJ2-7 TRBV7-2 TGTGCCAACAGCTTAGGTGGGACAGGGATCAACTACGAGCAGTACTTC CANSLGGTGINYEQYF
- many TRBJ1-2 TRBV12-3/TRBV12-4 TGTGCCAGCAGTTTGTCAGGAGCTAACTATGGCTACACCTTC CASSLSGANYGYTF
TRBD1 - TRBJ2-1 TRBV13 TGTGCCAGCAGCTTAGAGGGGGCCTCCAATGAGCAGTTCTTC CASSLEGASNEQFF
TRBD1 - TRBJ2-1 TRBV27 TGTGCCAGCAGGTTAGGGACAGACTACAATGAGCAGTTCTTC CASRLGTDYNEQFF
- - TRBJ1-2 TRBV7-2 TGTGCCAGCAGCTTAGGTAGTTCTGAGGGCAGTAACTTATATGGCTACACCTTC CASSLGSSEGSNLYGYTF
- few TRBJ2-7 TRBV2 TGTGCCAGCAGGGACGGACTTCGCGAGCAGTACTTC CASRDGLREQYF
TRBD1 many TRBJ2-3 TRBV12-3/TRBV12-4 TGTGCCAGCAGTTTAGGACAGGGAACCCAGTATTTT CASSLGQGTQYF
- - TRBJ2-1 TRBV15 TGTGCCACCAGCAGTCGGTTTAGAGGGTGTTACATTCAGTTCTTC CATSSRFRGCYIQFF
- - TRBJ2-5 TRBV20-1 TGCAGTGCTGACAGAGGGTACAGGGAGACCCAGTACTTC CSADRGYRETQYF
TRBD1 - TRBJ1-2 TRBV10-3 TGTGCCATCAGTGCTGGACAGGATATTAACTATGGCTACACCTTC CAISAGQDINYGYTF
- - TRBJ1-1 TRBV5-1 TGCGCCAGCAGCTTGCCTGGGTCTCGGCCTGAAGCTTTCTTT CASSLPGSRPEAFF